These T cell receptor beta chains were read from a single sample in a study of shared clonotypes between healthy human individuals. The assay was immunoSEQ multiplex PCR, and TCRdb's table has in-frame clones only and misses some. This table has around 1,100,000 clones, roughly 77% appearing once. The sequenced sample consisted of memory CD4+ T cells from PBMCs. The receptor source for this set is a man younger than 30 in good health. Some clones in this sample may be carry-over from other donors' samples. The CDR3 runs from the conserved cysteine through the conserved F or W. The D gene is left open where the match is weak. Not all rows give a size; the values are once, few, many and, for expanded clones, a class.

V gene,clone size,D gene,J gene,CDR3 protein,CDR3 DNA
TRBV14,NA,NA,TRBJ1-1,CASSPLEGDTEAFF,TGTGCCAGCAGCCCCCTCGAAGGGGACACTGAAGCTTTCTTT
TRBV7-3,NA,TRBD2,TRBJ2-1,CASSPRSGLAGSNEQFF,TGTGCCAGCAGCCCCCGAAGCGGACTAGCGGGAAGCAATGAGCAGTTCTTC
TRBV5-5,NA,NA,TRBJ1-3,CASSLEDSSSGNTIYF,TGTGCCAGCAGCTTGGAAGACAGCAGCTCTGGAAACACCATATATTTT
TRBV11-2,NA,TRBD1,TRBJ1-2,CASSSRAGTGLDGYTF,TGTGCCAGCAGCTCCCGCGCCGGGACAGGGCTTGATGGCTACACCTTC
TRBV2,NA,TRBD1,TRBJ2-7,CATGDRAAYEQYF,TGTGCCACCGGTGACAGGGCGGCCTACGAGCAGTACTTC
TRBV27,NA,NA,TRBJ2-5,CASSLLQAGETQYF,TGTGCCAGCAGTTTATTGCAGGCCGGGGAGACCCAGTACTTC
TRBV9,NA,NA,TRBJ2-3,CASSAEAGLSPSTDTQYF,TGTGCCAGCAGCGCCGAAGCTGGACTCTCGCCTAGCACAGATACGCAGTATTTT
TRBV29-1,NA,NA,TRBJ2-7,CSVRLSRVTRDSYEQYF,TGCAGCGTCCGACTCTCGCGGGTTACCCGTGACTCCTACGAGCAGTACTTC
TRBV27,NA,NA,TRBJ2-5,CASSLRWQETQYF,TGTGCCAGCAGTTTACGGTGGCAAGAGACCCAGTACTTC
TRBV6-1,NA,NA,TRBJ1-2,CASTGFGYTF,TGTGCCAGCACCGGGTTCGGCTACACCTTC
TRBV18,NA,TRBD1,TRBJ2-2,CASSPPGTGINTGELFF,TGTGCCAGCTCACCACCCGGGACAGGGATTAACACCGGGGAGCTGTTTTTT
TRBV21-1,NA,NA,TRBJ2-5,CASSKPAGSGETQYF,TGTGCCAGCAGCAAACCGGCAGGGTCTGGTGAGACCCAGTACTTC
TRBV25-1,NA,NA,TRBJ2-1,CASSGPGLGYNEQFF,TGTGCCAGCAGTGGTCCGGGACTTGGCTACAATGAGCAGTTCTTC
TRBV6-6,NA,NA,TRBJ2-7,CASSPISRTGEQYF,TGTGCCAGCAGTCCCATTTCGCGGACCGGCGAGCAGTACTTC
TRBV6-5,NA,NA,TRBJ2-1,CASSIQAYPYNEQFF,TGTGCCAGCAGTATCCAAGCCTACCCCTACAATGAGCAGTTCTTC
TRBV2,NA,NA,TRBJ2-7,CASSVTQYEQYF,TGTGCCAGCAGTGTTACGCAGTACGAGCAGTACTTC
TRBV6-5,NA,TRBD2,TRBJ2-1,CASSYSSGKANEQFF,TGTGCCAGCAGTTACTCTAGCGGGAAGGCGAATGAGCAGTTCTTC
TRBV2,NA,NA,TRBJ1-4,CASRQGGALEKLFF,TGTGCCAGCAGGCAAGGGGGTGCCTTGGAAAAACTGTTTTTT
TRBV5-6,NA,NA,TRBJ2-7,CASSLMGRAAYEQYF,TGTGCCAGCAGCTTGATGGGCAGGGCCGCCTACGAGCAGTACTTC
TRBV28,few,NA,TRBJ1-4,CASSLAGSEEKLFF,TGTGCCAGCAGCCTGGCTGGGTCAGAGGAAAAACTGTTTTTT
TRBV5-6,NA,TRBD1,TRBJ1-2,CASSQGGAAHGYTF,TGTGCCAGCAGCCAAGGGGGCGCGGCTCATGGCTACACCTTC
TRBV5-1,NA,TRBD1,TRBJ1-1,CASSFGQGTEAFF,TGCGCCAGCAGCTTTGGACAGGGCACTGAAGCTTTCTTT
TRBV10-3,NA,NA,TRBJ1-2,CAISESEGLGYHGYTF,TGTGCCATCAGTGAGTCTGAGGGGCTGGGCTATCATGGCTACACCTTC
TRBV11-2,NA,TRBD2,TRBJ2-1,CASSLDWGLAGEDNEQFF,TGTGCCAGCAGCTTAGATTGGGGACTAGCGGGTGAAGACAATGAGCAGTTCTTC
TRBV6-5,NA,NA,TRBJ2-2,CASRTNRGGGELFF,TGTGCCAGCAGGACTAACAGGGGAGGCGGGGAGCTGTTTTTT
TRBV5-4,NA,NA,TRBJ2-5,CASSLVADLQETQYF,TGTGCCAGCAGCTTGGTAGCAGACTTACAAGAGACCCAGTACTTC
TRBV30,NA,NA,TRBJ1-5,CAWSRGNGRPQHF,TGTGCCTGGAGTAGGGGGAACGGGCGGCCCCAGCATTTC
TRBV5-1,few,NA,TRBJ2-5,CASSLEGTAQETQYF,TGCGCCAGCAGCTTGGAGGGGACGGCCCAAGAGACCCAGTACTTC
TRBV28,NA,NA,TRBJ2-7,CASSGTAYKQYF,TGTGCCAGCAGCGGAACAGCCTACAAGCAGTACTTC
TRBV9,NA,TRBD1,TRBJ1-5,CASSPGDRLNQPQHF,TGTGCCAGCAGCCCCGGGGACAGGCTTAATCAGCCCCAGCATTTT
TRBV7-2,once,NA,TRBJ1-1,CASSLGANTGAFF,TGTGCCAGCAGCTTGGGGGCCAACACTGGAGCTTTCTTT
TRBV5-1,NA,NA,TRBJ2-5,CASRDGGDEMAADPWETQYF,TGCGCCAGCAGGGACGGTGGGGACGAGATGGCGGCTGACCCCTGGGAGACCCAGTACTTC
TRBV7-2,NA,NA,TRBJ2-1,CASSLAADGSYNEQFF,TGTGCCAGCAGCTTAGCAGCGGACGGCTCCTACAATGAGCAGTTCTTC
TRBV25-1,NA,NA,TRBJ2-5,CASSPGGQAAQYF,TGTGCCAGCTCCCCCGGCGGGCAGGCGGCCCAGTACTTC
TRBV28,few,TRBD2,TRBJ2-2,CASTSPGRAGTGELFF,TGTGCCAGCACCTCGCCGGGGAGGGCCGGCACCGGGGAGCTGTTTTTT
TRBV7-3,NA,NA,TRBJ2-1,CASSLLGELTKQFF,TGTGCCAGCAGCTTACTAGGGGAACTGACCAAGCAGTTCTTC